The 5 T cell receptor beta chains below were found in one sample sequenced in a study of blood T cell repertoires in COVID-19. Using immunoSEQ multiplex PCR, the repertoire was profiled, and TCRdb retains in-frame clones only, with some absent. Of around 64,000 clones in the sample, 72% were seen once. Sequenced sample: PBMCs or T cells enriched from blood (not recorded which). These receptors were taken from a woman aged 55-70 years who had been exposed to COVID-19.

This chain links TRBV30 with TRBJ2-1, with 10 positions matching TRBD2. V trimming: 7 bases; J trimming: 7 bases; junction bases outside the gene matches: 10. CDR3 size: 14 residues. Germline V CDR1 and CDR2: GTSNPN, SVGIG (reference sequence). The CDR3 nucleotides are TGTGCCTACGAGACAAGCGGGAGGGGAAATGAGCAGTTCTTC. Its translation is CAYETSGRGNEQFF.

This clone was observed a handful of times. V gene TRBV12-3 or TRBV12-4 combines with J gene TRBJ2-7; D unresolved. The CDR3 has 13 residues. V lost 6 bases to trimming and J lost 7 bases, with 16 bases between them. CDR3 amino acids: CASSPLNSNEQYF. CDR3 DNA sequence: TGTGCCAGCAGCCCCCTTAATTCTAATGAGCAGTACTTC.

The DNA for the CDR3 is TGTGCCAGCAGCCACAGCCAAGCAGGGAAAAGGGGTGAAGCTTTCTTT. This sequence encodes CASSHSQAGKRGEAFF. J is TRBJ1-1 and V is TRBV3-1 (or the pseudogene TRBV3-2); weak D call: TRBD1 (5 bases). CDR1 is LGHDT and CDR2 is YNNKEL in the germline V gene (reference sequence). V was trimmed by 3 bases and J by 7 bases, leaving 21 bases between them. The CDR3 extends over 16 amino acids.

The chain carries TRBV7-6 and TRBJ2-5; TRBD2 agrees at 12 bases. Germline lookup yields CDR1 SGHVS and CDR2 FNYEAQ. CDR3 length: 19 amino acids. J gave up 4 bases and V 4 bases, and 16 bases lay outside the gene matches. The CDR3 protein is CASSSNAPRLAGVGETQYF. For the CDR3, the DNA is TGTGCCAGCAGCTCGAATGCCCCCCGACTAGCGGGGGTGGGAGAGACCCAGTACTTC.

The chain is built from TRBV5-1 and TRBJ2-2, with 7 bases that match TRBD2. Germline CDR1 and CDR2: SGHRS and YFSETQ. The CDR3 is made up of 12 amino acids. CDR3 in DNA: TGCGCAGTCCTCGCGGGGGCCGGGGAGCTGTTTTTT. It translates to CAVLAGAGELFF.